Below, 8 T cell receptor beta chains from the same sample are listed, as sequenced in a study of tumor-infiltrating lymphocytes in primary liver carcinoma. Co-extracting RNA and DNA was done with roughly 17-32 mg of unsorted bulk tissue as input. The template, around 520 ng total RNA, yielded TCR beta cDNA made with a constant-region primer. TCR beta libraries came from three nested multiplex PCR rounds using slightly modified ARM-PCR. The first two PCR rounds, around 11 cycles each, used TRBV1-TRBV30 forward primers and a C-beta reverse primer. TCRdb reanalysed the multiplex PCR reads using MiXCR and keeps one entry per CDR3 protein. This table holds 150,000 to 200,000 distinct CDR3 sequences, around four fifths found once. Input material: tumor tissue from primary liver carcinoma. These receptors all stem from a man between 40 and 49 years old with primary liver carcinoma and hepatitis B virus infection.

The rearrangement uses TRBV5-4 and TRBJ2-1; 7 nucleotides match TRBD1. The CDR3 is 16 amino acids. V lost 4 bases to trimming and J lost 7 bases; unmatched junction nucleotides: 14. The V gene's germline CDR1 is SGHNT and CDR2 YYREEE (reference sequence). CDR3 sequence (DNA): TGTGCCAGCAGCCCCGGCAGAGGGGGCTATGTAAATGAGCAGTTCTTC. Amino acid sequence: CASSPGRGGYVNEQFF.

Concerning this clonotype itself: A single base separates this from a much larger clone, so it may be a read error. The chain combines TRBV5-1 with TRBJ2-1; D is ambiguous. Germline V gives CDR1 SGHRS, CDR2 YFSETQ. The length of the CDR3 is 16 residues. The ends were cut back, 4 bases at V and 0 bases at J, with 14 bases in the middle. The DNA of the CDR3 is TGCGCCAGCAGCCCGGACCCTACGATCTCCTACAATGAGCAGTTCTTC. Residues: CASSPDPTISYNEQFF.

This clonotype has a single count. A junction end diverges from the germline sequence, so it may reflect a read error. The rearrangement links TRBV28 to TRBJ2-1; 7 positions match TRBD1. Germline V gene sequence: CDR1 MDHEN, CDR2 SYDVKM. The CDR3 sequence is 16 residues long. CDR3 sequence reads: CASSYNRGLRYNEQFF. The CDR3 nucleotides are TGTGCCAGCAGTTACAACAGGGGCTTGAGATACAATGAGCAATTCTTC.

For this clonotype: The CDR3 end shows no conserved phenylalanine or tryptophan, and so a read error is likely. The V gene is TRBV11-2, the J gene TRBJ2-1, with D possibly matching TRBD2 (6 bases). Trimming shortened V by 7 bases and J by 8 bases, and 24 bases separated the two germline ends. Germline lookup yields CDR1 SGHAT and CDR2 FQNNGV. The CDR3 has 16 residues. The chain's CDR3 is CASTGNGSPQSYEQFL. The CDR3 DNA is TGTGCCAGCACAGGTAACGGGAGCCCACAGAGCTATGAGCAGTTCTTA.

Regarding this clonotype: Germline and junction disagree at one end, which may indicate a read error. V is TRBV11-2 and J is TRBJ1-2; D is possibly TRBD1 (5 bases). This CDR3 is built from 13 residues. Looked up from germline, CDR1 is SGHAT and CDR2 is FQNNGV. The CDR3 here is CVSSLDWGYGYAF. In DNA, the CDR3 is TGTGTCAGCAGCTTGGACTGGGGCTATGGCTACGCCTTC.

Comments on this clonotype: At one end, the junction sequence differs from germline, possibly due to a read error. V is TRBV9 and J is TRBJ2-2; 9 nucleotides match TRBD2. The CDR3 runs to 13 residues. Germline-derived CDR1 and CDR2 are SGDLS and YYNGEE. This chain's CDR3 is CTSSRTSAGELFF. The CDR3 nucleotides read TGTACCAGCAGCAGGACTAGCGCCGGGGAGCTGTTTTTT.

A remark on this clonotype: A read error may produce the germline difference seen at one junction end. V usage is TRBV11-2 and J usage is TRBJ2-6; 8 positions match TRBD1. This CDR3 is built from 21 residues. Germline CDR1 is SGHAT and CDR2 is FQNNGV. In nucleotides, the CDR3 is TGTGCCAGAAGCATGGGGGGAGACAGGGGCATTACCCTCTCTGGAGCCAACGTCCTGACTTTC. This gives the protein CARSMGGDRGITLSGANVLTF.

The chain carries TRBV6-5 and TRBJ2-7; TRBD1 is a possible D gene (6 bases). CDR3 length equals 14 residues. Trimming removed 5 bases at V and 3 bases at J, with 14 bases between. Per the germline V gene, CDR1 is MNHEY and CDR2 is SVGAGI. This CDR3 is CASSAETGHYEQYF. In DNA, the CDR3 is TGTGCCAGCAGTGCCGAGACAGGACACTACGAGCAGTACTTC.